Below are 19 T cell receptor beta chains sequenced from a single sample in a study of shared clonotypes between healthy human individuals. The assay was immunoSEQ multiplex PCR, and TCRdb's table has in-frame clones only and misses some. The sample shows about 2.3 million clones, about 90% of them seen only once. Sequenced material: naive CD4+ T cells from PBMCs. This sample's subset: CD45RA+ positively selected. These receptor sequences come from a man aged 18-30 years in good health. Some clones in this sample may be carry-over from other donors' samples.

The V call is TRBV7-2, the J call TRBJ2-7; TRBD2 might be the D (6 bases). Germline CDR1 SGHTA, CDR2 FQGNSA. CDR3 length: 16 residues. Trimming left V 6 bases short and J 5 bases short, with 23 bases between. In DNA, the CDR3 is TGTGCCAGCAGGTTGAGGGCGGGGACCTTCGCCCACGAGCAGTACTTC. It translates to CASRLRAGTFAHEQYF.

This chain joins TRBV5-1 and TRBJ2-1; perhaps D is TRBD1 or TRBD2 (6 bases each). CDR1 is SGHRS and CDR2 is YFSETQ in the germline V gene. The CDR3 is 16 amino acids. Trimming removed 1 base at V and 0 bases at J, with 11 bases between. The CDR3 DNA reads TGCGCCAGCAGCTTGAGGGGGGATGACTCCTACAATGAGCAGTTCTTC. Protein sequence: CASSLRGDDSYNEQFF.

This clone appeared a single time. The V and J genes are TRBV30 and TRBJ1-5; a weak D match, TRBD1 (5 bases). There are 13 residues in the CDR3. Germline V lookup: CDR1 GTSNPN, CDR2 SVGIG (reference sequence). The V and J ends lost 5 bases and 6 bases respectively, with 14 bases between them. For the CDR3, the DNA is TGTGCCTGGGTCGGGGGGGTGTGTCAGCCCCAGCATTTT. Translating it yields CAWVGGVCQPQHF.

In nucleotides, the CDR3 is TGTGCCAGCAGTGAACAGGCAGGACAAGACTATGGCTACACCTTC. Residues: CASSEQAGQDYGYTF. This rearrangement joins TRBV2 to TRBJ1-2, with D maybe TRBD1 (5 bases). The CDR3 is 15 amino acids. CDR1 is SNHLY, CDR2 FYNNEI, per germline. Between the trimmed V and J ends, which lost 2 bases and 3 bases, there was a span of 13 bases.

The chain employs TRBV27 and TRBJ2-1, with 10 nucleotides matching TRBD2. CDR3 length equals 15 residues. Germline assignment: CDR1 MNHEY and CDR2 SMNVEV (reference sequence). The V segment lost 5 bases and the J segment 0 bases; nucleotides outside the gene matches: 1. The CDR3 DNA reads TGTGCCAGCAGTACTAGCGGGGCCTCCTACAATGAGCAGTTCTTC. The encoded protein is CASSTSGASYNEQFF.

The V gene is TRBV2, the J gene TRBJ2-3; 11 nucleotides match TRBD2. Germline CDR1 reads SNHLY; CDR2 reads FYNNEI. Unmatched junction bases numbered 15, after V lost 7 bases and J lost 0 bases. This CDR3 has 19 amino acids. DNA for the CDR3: TGTGCCAGCAATGGGCTAGCGGGAGGCAGAGATTCTAGCACAGATACGCAGTATTTT. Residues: CASNGLAGGRDSSTDTQYF.

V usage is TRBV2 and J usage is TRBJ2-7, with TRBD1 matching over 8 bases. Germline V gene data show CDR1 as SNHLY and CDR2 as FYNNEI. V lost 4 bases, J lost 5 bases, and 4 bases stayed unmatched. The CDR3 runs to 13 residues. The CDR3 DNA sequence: TGTGCCAGCAGTGCACAGGGGGTCCACGAGCAGTACTTC. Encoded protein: CASSAQGVHEQYF. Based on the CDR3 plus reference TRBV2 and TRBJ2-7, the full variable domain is EPEVTQTPSHQVTQMGQEVILRCVPISNHLYFYWYRQILGQKVEFLVSFYNNEISEKSEIFDDQFSVERPDGSNFTLKIRSTKLEDSAMYFCASSAQGVHEQYFGPGTRLTVT.

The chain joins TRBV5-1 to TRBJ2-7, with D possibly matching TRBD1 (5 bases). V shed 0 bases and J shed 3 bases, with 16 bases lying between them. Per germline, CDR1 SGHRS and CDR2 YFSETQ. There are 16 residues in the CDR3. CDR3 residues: CASSLGARGTYYEQYF. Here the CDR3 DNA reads TGCGCCAGCAGCTTGGGGGCTAGGGGAACATACTACGAGCAGTACTTC.

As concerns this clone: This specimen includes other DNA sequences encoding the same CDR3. CDR3 nucleotides: TGTGCCAGCCGGTTAACAGGGGGCGGCAATCAGCCCCAGCATTTT. As protein: CASRLTGGGNQPQHF. The V and J genes are TRBV28 and TRBJ1-5, with 9 positions matching TRBD1. This CDR3 spans 15 amino acids. Germline V CDR1 and CDR2: MDHEN, SYDVKM. V shed 8 bases and J 2 bases; nucleotides not matched to a gene: 7.

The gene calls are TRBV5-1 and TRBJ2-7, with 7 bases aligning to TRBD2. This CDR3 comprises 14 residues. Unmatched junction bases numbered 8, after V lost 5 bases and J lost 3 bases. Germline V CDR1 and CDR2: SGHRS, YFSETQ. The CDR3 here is CASSHSGPLYEQYF. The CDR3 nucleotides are TGCGCCAGCAGTCATAGCGGGCCCCTCTACGAGCAGTACTTC.

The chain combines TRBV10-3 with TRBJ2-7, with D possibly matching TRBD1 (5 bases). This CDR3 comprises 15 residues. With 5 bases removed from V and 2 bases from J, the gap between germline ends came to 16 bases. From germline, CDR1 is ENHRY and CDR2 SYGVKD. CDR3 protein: CAISQHLDTPYEQYF. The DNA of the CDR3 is TGTGCCATCAGTCAGCACTTGGACACTCCCTACGAGCAGTACTTC.

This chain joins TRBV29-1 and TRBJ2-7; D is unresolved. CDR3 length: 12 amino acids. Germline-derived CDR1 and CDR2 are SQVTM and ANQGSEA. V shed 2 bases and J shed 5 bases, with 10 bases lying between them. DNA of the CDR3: TGCAGCGTTGAAAAAATTCGGAACGAGCAGTACTTC. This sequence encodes CSVEKIRNEQYF.

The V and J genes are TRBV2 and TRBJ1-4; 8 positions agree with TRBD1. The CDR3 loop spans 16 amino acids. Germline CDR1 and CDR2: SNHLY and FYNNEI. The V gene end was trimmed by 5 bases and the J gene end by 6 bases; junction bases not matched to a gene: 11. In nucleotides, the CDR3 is TGTGCCAGCAGTTACACAAACAGGGGGAAGGATGAAAAACTGTTTTTT. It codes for CASSYTNRGKDEKLFF.

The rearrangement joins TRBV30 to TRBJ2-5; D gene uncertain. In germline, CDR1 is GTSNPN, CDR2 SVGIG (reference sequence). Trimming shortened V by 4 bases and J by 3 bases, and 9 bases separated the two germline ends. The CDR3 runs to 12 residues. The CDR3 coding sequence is TGTGCCTGGAAGTCTGGGAAAGAGACCCAGTACTTC. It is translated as CAWKSGKETQYF.

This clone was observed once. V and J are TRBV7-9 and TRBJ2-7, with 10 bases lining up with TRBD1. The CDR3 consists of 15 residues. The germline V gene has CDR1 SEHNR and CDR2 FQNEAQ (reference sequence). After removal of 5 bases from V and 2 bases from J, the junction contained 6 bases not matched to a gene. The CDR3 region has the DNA TGTGCCAGCAGCCCGGACAGGGGGGTCCCCTACGAGCAGTACTTC. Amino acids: CASSPDRGVPYEQYF. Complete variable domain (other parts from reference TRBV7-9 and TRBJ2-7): DTGVSQNPRHKITKRGQNVTFRCDPISEHNRLYWYRQTLGQGPEFLTYFQNEAQLEKSRLLSDRFSAERPKGSFSTLEIQRTEQGDSAMYLCASSPDRGVPYEQYFGPGTRLTVT.

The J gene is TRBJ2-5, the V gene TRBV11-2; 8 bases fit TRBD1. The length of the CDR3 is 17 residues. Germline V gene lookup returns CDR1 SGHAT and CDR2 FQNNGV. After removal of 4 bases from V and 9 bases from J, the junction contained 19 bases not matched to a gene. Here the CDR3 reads CASSSDGGQGPRDAQYF. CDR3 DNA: TGTGCCAGCAGCTCGGATGGCGGACAGGGTCCTCGTGATGCCCAGTACTTC.

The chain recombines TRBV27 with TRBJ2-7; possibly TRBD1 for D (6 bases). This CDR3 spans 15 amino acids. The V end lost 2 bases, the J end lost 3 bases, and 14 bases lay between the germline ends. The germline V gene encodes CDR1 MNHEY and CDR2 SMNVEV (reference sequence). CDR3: CASSLGPGQHYEQYF. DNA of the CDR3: TGTGCCAGCAGTTTAGGACCGGGACAACACTACGAGCAGTACTTC.

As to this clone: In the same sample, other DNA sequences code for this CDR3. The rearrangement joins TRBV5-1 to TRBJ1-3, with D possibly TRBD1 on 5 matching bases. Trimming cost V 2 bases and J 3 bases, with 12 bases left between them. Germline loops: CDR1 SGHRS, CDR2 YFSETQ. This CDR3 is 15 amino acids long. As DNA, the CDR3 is TGCGCCAGCAGCTTAGAGGGGCAGGGTGGAAACACCATATATTTT. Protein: CASSLEGQGGNTIYF.

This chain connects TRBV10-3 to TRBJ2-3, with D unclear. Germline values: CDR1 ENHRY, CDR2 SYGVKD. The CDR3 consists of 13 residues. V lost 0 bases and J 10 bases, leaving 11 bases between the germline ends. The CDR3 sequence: CAISESGQVAQYF. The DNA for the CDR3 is TGTGCCATCAGTGAGTCGGGCCAAGTGGCGCAGTATTTT.